The rows below give T cell receptor beta chains drawn from one sample of a study of a mutant IDH1 vaccine in newly diagnosed glioma. Some clones are missing from TCRdb's copy, which holds only in-frame ones; the method was immunoSEQ multiplex PCR. This sample yields 50,000 to 70,000 clones, of which around 84% are seen a single time; 3.5% to 4.5% belongs to the top ten. The antigens these receptors bind are not known. Specimen: PBMCs, collected from a glioma patient whose treatment included an IDH1 peptide vaccine. Receptors originate from a man aged 30 to 45 with glioma. The CDR3 runs from the conserved cysteine through the conserved F or W. The D gene is left open where the match is weak. The listing skips clone size in some rows; elsewhere it reads once, few, many or a size class.

d_call,clone_size,j_call,v_call,cdr3_nt,cdr3_aa
-,few,TRBJ2-3,TRBV6-5,TGTGCCAGCAGCCTACAGGGTAGCACAGATACGCAGTATTTT,CASSLQGSTDTQYF
-,-,TRBJ1-1,TRBV5-6,TGTGCCAGCAGCTTGGAAGGGGAAGCTTTCTTT,CASSLEGEAFF
-,few,TRBJ1-1,TRBV2,TGTGCCAGCAGACTCGGGATTCAGACTGAAGCTTTCTTT,CASRLGIQTEAFF
TRBD1,-,TRBJ2-7,TRBV9,TGTGCCAGCAGCGCTGGGGGGACAGGCTTCTCCTACGAGCAGTACTTC,CASSAGGTGFSYEQYF
-,-,TRBJ2-3,TRBV5-1,TGCGCCAGCAGCTCCGCGGAGAGCACAGATACGCAGTATTTT,CASSSAESTDTQYF
TRBD1,-,TRBJ1-4,TRBV5-1,TGCGCCAGCAGCTTGGCTCCGGGACAGGGTGATGAAAAACTGTTTTTT,CASSLAPGQGDEKLFF
TRBD1,-,TRBJ2-7,TRBV11-2,TGTGCCAGCAGCCGCGACAGGGCCGGGCAGTACTTC,CASSRDRAGQYF
TRBD2,-,TRBJ2-2,TRBV19,TGTGCCAGTAGTATGGGACTAGCGGCAACCAAAACCGGGGAGCTGTTTTTT,CASSMGLAATKTGELFF
-,-,TRBJ1-6,TRBV18,TGTGCCAGCTCACGCTACCGGGAGAATTCACCCCTCCACTTT,CASSRYRENSPLHF
TRBD1,-,TRBJ2-1,TRBV6-5,TGTGCCAGCAGTTACGACCGGACAGGGGGCGATGAGCAGTTCTTC,CASSYDRTGGDEQFF
-,-,TRBJ2-1,TRBV10-2,TGCGCCAGCATAGGGACCGGTGGCTACAATGAGCAGTTCTTC,CASIGTGGYNEQFF
-,-,TRBJ2-3,TRBV5-1,TGCGCCAGCAGCCTCGAATCTAGCACAGATACGCAGTATTTT,CASSLESSTDTQYF
TRBD2,-,TRBJ2-7,TRBV6-6,TGTGCCAGTCCTCAACGGGGGGGGGAACACGAGCAGTACTTC,CASPQRGGEHEQYF
-,-,TRBJ1-4,TRBV5-1,TGCGCCAGCAGCTTTCAGGGTTCTAATGAAAAACTGTTTTTT,CASSFQGSNEKLFF
TRBD2,-,TRBJ2-7,TRBV5-1,TGCGCCAGCAGCTTCCCCGCTAGCGGGGGGACCTACGAGCAGTACTTC,CASSFPASGGTYEQYF
TRBD1,-,TRBJ1-2,TRBV4-1,TGCGCCAGCAGCCAAGAATCAGGGGGGGCGGCTTTGAGTGGCTACACCTTC,CASSQESGGAALSGYTF
-,-,TRBJ1-2,TRBV4-2,TGTGCCAGCAGCCAAGTCGACTCGATTGGCTACACCTTC,CASSQVDSIGYTF
-,once,TRBJ1-3,TRBV14,TGTGCCAGCAGCCAAGCGACAGCCTCTGGAAACACCATATATTTT,CASSQATASGNTIYF
-,medium-sized,TRBJ2-5,TRBV14,TGTGCCAGCAGCCAAGATCTAGCACTTCAAGAGACCCAGTACTTC,CASSQDLALQETQYF
-,-,TRBJ1-3,TRBV6-6,TGTGCCAGCTACGGTACTCACTGGGAGGGTGGAAACACCATATATTTT,CASYGTHWEGGNTIYF
TRBD1,-,TRBJ2-5,TRBV29-1,TGCAGCGTTGATAAGGGGGCGGAGACCCAGTACTTC,CSVDKGAETQYF
TRBD1,-,TRBJ1-2,TRBV18,TGTGCCAGCTCACCATTTCGGACAGGGACCTATGGCTACACCTTC,CASSPFRTGTYGYTF
-,-,TRBJ1-2,TRBV6-1,TGTGCCAGCAGGAAGACAAACTATGGCTACACCTTC,CASRKTNYGYTF